Shown below are 22 T cell receptor beta chains from a single sample sequenced in a study of blood T cells in healthy people across ages. Primers used in a second PCR of roughly 6 to 11 cycles were a sample-barcoded 5' primer and a J-beta primer mix. TCRdb re-analysed the 5' RACE reads in MiXCR, keeping a single row per CDR3 protein. The profile covers fewer than 900,000 distinct CDR3 sequences, with 35% to 45% appearing a single time and 20% to 25% taken by the ten largest. The material sequenced was blood. The receptors derive from a woman aged 55-70 years in good health.

This clonotype came up once. DNA of the CDR3: TGTGCCAGCAGCGTAGTTGAGGCAGATACGCAGTATTTT. This translates into CASSVVEADTQYF. V usage is TRBV7-9 and J usage is TRBJ2-3; D gene unclear. This CDR3 is 13 amino acids long. Trimming stripped 5 bases from V and 4 bases from J, with 10 bases between. Germline V gene lookup returns CDR1 SEHNR and CDR2 FQNEAQ (reference sequence).

In regard to this clonotype: A much larger clonotype is one base distant, so this may be a read error. J is TRBJ2-4 and V is TRBV27; D is undetermined. The DNA matches TRBJ2-7 better at its end, which makes the J call doubtful. This CDR3 comprises 13 residues. Germline-derived CDR1 and CDR2 are MNHEY and SMNVEV (reference sequence). The CDR3, as DNA: TGTGCCGGCAGTTTGCGTAGCTCCTACGAGCAGTACTTC. The encoded protein is CAGSLRSSYEQYF.

The V call is TRBV3-1, the J call TRBJ2-7; D may be TRBD1 (6 bases). The CDR3 has 15 amino acids. Germline V gene lookup returns CDR1 LGHDT and CDR2 YNNKEL (reference sequence). V lost 0 bases and J 6 bases, leaving 15 bases between the germline ends. DNA for the CDR3: TGTGCCAGCAGCCAAGAGACAGGTATGTCCGGCGAGCAGTACTTC. It translates to CASSQETGMSGEQYF.

The chain couples TRBV6-5 to TRBJ2-7; D remains unclear. This CDR3 contains 15 residues. V was cut by 5 bases and J by 1 base, with 15 bases left in between. Germline CDR1 is MNHEY and CDR2 is SVGAGI. The CDR3 region has the DNA TGTGCCAGCAGTCCCCTTCAGGTTTCTTCCTACGAGCAGTACTTC. Amino acid sequence: CASSPLQVSSYEQYF.

The rearrangement links TRBV20-1 to TRBJ2-7; TRBD2 agrees at 13 bases. Germline V CDR1 and CDR2: DFQATT, SNEGSKA (reference sequence). Germline trimming cut 7 bases from V and 6 bases from J; bases unmatched to any gene: 9. This CDR3 contains 14 residues. The CDR3 DNA is TGCAGTGGAGCCGGGACTAGCGGGACCTGCGAGCAGTACTTC. It yields the protein CSGAGTSGTCEQYF.

The chain carries TRBV7-9 and TRBJ1-4; TRBD1 might be the D (6 bases). V was trimmed by 4 bases and J by 0 bases, leaving 12 bases between them. The CDR3 loop spans 16 amino acids. CDR1 SEHNR and CDR2 FQNEAQ come from the germline V gene (reference sequence). The CDR3 nucleotides read TGTGCCAGCAGCTACCGGGACACCCCAACTAATGAAAAACTGTTTTTT. Translated, it gives CASSYRDTPTNEKLFF.

To note about this clonotype: At one boundary the junction diverges from the germline segment, which might be a read error. J is TRBJ1-2 and V is TRBV12-3 or TRBV12-4, with D possibly being TRBD1 (5 bases). CDR3 length equals 13 residues. The CDR3 here is CASSLGGSRGFTF. The CDR3 coding sequence is TGTGCCAGCAGTTTAGGGGGATCGCGGGGCTTCACCTTC.

The V and J genes are TRBV7-2 and TRBJ2-7, with no clear D. V shed 6 bases and J shed 2 bases, with 14 bases lying between them. Germline CDR1 and CDR2: SGHTA and FQGNSA. This CDR3 has 14 amino acids. This chain's CDR3 is CASRPGDRPYEQYF. CDR3 sequence (DNA): TGTGCCAGCAGACCCGGCGACCGACCCTACGAGCAGTACTTC.

This clonotype has at least ten counts. The CDR3 reads CASSLSRGRYEQYF. Written as DNA, the CDR3 is TGTGCCAGCAGCTTAAGCAGGGGGCGTTACGAGCAGTACTTC. The rearrangement uses TRBV7-3 and TRBJ2-7, with 8 bases fitting TRBD1. Trimming took 1 base from V and 4 from J; bases not matched to a gene: 3. CDR3 length: 14 amino acids. Germline V lookup: CDR1 SGHTA, CDR2 FQGTGA. Together with reference TRBV7-3 and TRBJ2-7, the CDR3 gives the full variable domain: GAGVSQTPSNKVTEKGKYVELRCDPISGHTALYWYRQSLGQGPEFLIYFQGTGAADDSGLPNDRFFAVRPEGSVSTLKIQRTERGDSAVYLCASSLSRGRYEQYFGPGTRLTVT.

This clonotype was observed at least ten times. This chain connects TRBV20-1 to TRBJ1-1; TRBD1 matches at 10 bases. CDR1 and CDR2 (germline): DFQATT, SNEGSKA (reference sequence). This CDR3 comprises 13 residues. The J segment lost 7 bases and the V segment lost 3 bases, leaving 5 bases of the junction unmatched. CDR3 protein: CSASQGQGIEAFF. DNA for the CDR3: TGCAGTGCTAGTCAGGGACAGGGGATTGAAGCTTTCTTT.

V is TRBV5-6 and J is TRBJ2-5; D is unclear. Trimming removed 6 bases from V and 5 bases from J, with 14 bases in between. The CDR3 runs to 13 residues. In germline, CDR1 is SGHDT, CDR2 YYEEEE. CDR3: CASTRPAVETQYF. The CDR3 nucleotides read TGTGCCAGCACCCGTCCCGCAGTGGAGACCCAGTACTTC.

This chain connects TRBV12-3 or TRBV12-4 to TRBJ1-5; weak D call: TRBD1 (5 bases). The CDR3 extends over 17 amino acids. The ends were cut back, 2 bases at V and 2 bases at J, with 16 bases in the middle. The chain's CDR3 is CASSLTGSRRGNQPQHF. CDR3 DNA: TGTGCCAGCAGTTTAACAGGTTCCAGACGAGGCAATCAGCCCCAGCATTTT.

This chain links TRBV20-1 with TRBJ1-1; D call uncertain. Germline V gives CDR1 DFQATT, CDR2 SNEGSKA (reference sequence). V dropped 1 base and J dropped 3 bases, with 18 bases sitting between them. The CDR3 extends over 16 amino acids. CDR3 protein: CSARAAPLATYTEAFF. In DNA form, the CDR3 reads TGCAGTGCTAGAGCCGCCCCGCTGGCTACCTACACTGAAGCTTTCTTT.

The chain joins TRBV29-1 to TRBJ1-2; D perhaps matches TRBD1 (5 bases). Germline CDR1 reads SQVTM; CDR2 reads ANQGSEA. V was pared by 2 bases and J by 4 bases, with 11 bases between. The CDR3 contains 13 residues. The CDR3 DNA sequence: TGCAGCGTTGAATCGGGGACGATCTATGGCTACACCTTC. It encodes CSVESGTIYGYTF.

In its sample, this clonotype was seen a few times. The chain recombines TRBV12-3 or TRBV12-4 with TRBJ2-7, with D possibly TRBD2 on 6 matching bases. V was clipped by 8 bases and J by 3 bases, with 14 bases between them. The CDR3 loop spans 13 amino acids. The CDR3 loop reads CASRPSAFYEQYF. DNA for the CDR3: TGTGCCAGCCGACCTAGCGCCTTCTACGAGCAGTACTTC.

This chain connects TRBV20-1 to TRBJ2-1; 9 nucleotides align to TRBD1. Germline CDR1 DFQATT, CDR2 SNEGSKA (reference sequence). The CDR3 consists of 15 residues. V shed 5 bases, J shed 6 bases, and the junction held 11 bases outside the gene matches. As DNA, the CDR3 is TGCAGTGCTCTTTCCCCGGGACAGGGAACCAATGAGCAGTTCTTC. Translating it yields CSALSPGQGTNEQFF.

The J gene is TRBJ2-1, the V gene TRBV18; D might be TRBD2 (5 bases). The better agreement between TRBJ2-7 and the DNA end casts doubt on the J call. Germline-derived CDR1 and CDR2 are KGHSH and LQKENI. CDR3 length: 12 amino acids. The DNA of the CDR3 is TGTGCCAGCTCACCACCGGAGGTCGAGCAGTACTTC. Translation gives CASSPPEVEQYF.

The chain recombines TRBV6-2 or TRBV6-3 with TRBJ2-5, with 12 bases lining up with TRBD2. After removal of 6 bases from V and 11 bases from J, the junction contained 22 bases not matched to a gene. The CDR3 runs 18 residues. Germline V gives CDR1 MNHEY, CDR2 SVGEGT. The CDR3 region is CASSLSLAGGPRGQEQYF. In DNA, the CDR3 is TGTGCCAGCAGCCTGTCACTAGCGGGAGGTCCCCGCGGACAGGAGCAGTACTTC.

CDR3 sequence (DNA): TGCGCCAGCAGCCAAGAGTTCGGGGCGGGCTCTGGGGCCAACGTCCTGACTTTC. Its translation: CASSQEFGAGSGANVLTF. J is TRBJ2-6 and V is TRBV4-1; perhaps D is TRBD1 or TRBD2 (5 bases each). The CDR3 extends over 18 amino acids. The V gene's germline CDR1 is MGHRA and CDR2 YSYEKL. V lost 0 bases and J 0 bases, leaving 12 bases between the germline ends.

The chain has TRBV6-1 and TRBJ1-6; D possibly corresponds to TRBD1 (6 bases). The CDR3 runs to 13 residues. V shed 8 bases and J shed 10 bases, with 15 bases lying between them. Germline-derived CDR1 and CDR2 are MNHNS and SASEGT. CDR3 sequence (DNA): TGTGCCAGCGTCTTACAGGGTTGGTCACCCCTCCACTTT. Protein sequence: CASVLQGWSPLHF.

For this clonotype: A read error may explain this, as a much larger clone is one base away. V and J are TRBV10-3 and TRBJ2-7, with 12 nucleotides matching TRBD1. Germline V gene lookup returns CDR1 ENHRY and CDR2 SYGVKD. Trimming cost V 4 bases and J 6 bases; bases outside gene matches: 10. The CDR3 length is 16 residues. The CDR3 loop is CAISVGDRGQGSEQYF. CDR3 coding DNA: TGTGCCATCAGTGTCGGGGACAGGGGGCAAGGATCCGAGCAGTACTTC.

The rearrangement joins TRBV7-3 to TRBJ2-3; D is unresolved. The CDR3 loop spans 14 amino acids. Germline V gives CDR1 SGHTA, CDR2 FQGTGA. Between the trimmed V and J ends, which lost 4 bases and 4 bases, there was a span of 12 bases. Here the CDR3 reads CASSSGSSSDTQYF. DNA of the CDR3: TGTGCCAGCAGCTCCGGGTCCTCCTCAGATACGCAGTATTTT.